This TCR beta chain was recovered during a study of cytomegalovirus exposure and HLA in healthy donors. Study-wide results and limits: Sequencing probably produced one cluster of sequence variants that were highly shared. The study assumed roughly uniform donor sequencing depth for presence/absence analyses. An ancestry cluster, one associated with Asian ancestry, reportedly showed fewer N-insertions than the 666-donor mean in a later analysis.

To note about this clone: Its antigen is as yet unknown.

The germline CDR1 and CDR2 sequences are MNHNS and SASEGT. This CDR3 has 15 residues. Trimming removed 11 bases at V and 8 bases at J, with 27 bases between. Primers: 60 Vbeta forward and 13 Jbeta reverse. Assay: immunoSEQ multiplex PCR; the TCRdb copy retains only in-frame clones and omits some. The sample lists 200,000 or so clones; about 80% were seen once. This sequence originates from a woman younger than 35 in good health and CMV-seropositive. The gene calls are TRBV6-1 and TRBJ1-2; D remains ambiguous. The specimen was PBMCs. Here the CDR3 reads CAGTENMFRREGYTF. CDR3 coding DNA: TGTGCCGGCACCGAGAATATGTTTCGGCGGGAAGGCTACACCTTC.